This TCR beta chain originates from a study of T cells in Graves' hyperthyroidism and ophthalmopathy. The junction had 10 bases not matched to a gene; V was cut back by 5 bases and J by 1 base. The V gene's germline CDR1 is MDHEN and CDR2 SYDVKM. There are 16 residues in the CDR3. The CDR3 regions of TCR beta were amplified from RNA transcripts. First-round RT-PCR with HTBI primers amplified the TCR CDR3 region. Via MiXCR, TCRdb re-called the multiplex PCR reads, giving one row per CDR3 protein. The table has 130,000 to 150,000 distinct CDR3 sequences, about 20% seen once. The rearrangement uses TRBV28 and TRBJ2-5, with 7 bases fitting TRBD1. The source material was blood. The source of this sequence is a woman aged 50 to 60 with Graves' hyperthyroidism that later progressed to Graves' ophthalmopathy. The CDR3 is CASSQGQTRSQETQYF. The CDR3 nucleotides are TGTGCCAGCAGTCAGGGACAGACTCGAAGCCAAGAGACCCAGTACTTC.